This is a list of T cell receptor beta chains from one sample in a study of identical twins. One entry per CDR3 protein, called by TCRdb with MiXCR from the 5' RACE reads. The sample lists roughly 280,000 distinct CDR3 sequences; roughly 9.8% were seen once. These same records also appear under a second study, on yellow fever vaccine responses in identical twins.

The specimen was CD8+ T cells sorted from blood. The source of these receptors is a woman between 18 and 29 years old in good health. Each CDR3 is given with its conserved first and last residue. Fields, in order: D gene, J gene, V gene, clone size, CDR3 protein, CDR3 DNA. The D gene is left open where the match is weak. Size values are once, few and many counts, or a class for expanded clones, and some rows have none.

>.|TRBJ2-2|TRBV2|many
CASSVRIGELFF
TGTGCCAGCAGTGTGAGGATTGGGGAGCTGTTTTTT
>TRBD1|TRBJ2-7|TRBV29-1|many
CSVVGTGGSYEQYF
TGCAGCGTTGTGGGGACAGGGGGCTCCTACGAGCAGTACTTC
>TRBD2|TRBJ2-3|TRBV6-2/TRBV6-3|few
CASSDPTESSGSQDTQYF
TGTGCCAGCAGTGACCCTACGGAAAGTAGCGGGAGCCAGGATACGCAGTATTTT
>.|TRBJ1-3|TRBV11-2|many
CASNQQGFSGNTIYF
TGTGCCAGCAACCAACAGGGCTTCTCTGGAAACACCATATATTTT
>TRBD1|TRBJ2-3|TRBV2|many
CASIGTGSGDTQYF
TGTGCCAGCATTGGGACAGGGAGTGGAGATACGCAGTATTTT
>.|TRBJ1-5|TRBV6-1|few
CASSEAPRPGQPQHF
TGTGCCAGCAGTGAAGCCCCCAGGCCGGGTCAGCCCCAGCATTTT
>.|TRBJ2-7|TRBV27|.
CASSHGTVYEQYF
TGTGCCAGCAGTCACGGGACCGTCTACGAGCAGTACTTC
>.|TRBJ2-1|TRBV29-1|many
CSVEGDWDEQFF
TGCAGCGTTGAAGGGGATTGGGATGAGCAGTTCTTC
>.|TRBJ2-7|TRBV20-1|.
CSARDRSRYEQYF
TGCAGTGCTAGAGATAGGAGCCGGTACGAGCAGTACTTC
>TRBD2|TRBJ2-1|TRBV7-6|few
CASSFRLAAYNEQFF
TGTGCCAGCAGCTTCAGGCTAGCGGCCTACAATGAGCAGTTCTTC
>.|TRBJ2-7|TRBV2|.
CASRYTGLVAQYF
TGTGCCAGCAGATATACAGGGTTGGTCGCGCAGTACTTC
>TRBD2|TRBJ2-3|TRBV5-1|many
CASSLVAGVSDTQYF
TGCGCCAGCAGCTTGGTTGCGGGAGTTTCAGATACGCAGTATTTT
>.|TRBJ2-1|TRBV19|few
CASRMQDSSYNEQFF
TGTGCCAGTAGGATGCAGGATAGCTCCTACAATGAGCAGTTCTTC
>.|TRBJ2-7|TRBV21-1|many
CASSKSTSGSYEQYF
TGTGCCAGCAGCAAATCGACTAGCGGGAGTTACGAGCAGTACTTC
>.|TRBJ2-1|TRBV4-3|.
CAHDREGVFYNEQFF
TGCGCCCACGATAGGGAGGGGGTATTTTACAATGAGCAGTTCTTC
>TRBD1|TRBJ2-3|TRBV11-2|many
CASSLGTGETDTQYF
TGTGCCAGCAGCTTGGGGACAGGGGAAACAGATACGCAGTATTTT
>TRBD2|TRBJ2-1|TRBV29-1|.
CSVDTSEDYNEQFF
TGCAGCGTGGATACTAGCGAGGACTACAATGAGCAGTTCTTC
>TRBD2|TRBJ2-7|TRBV7-6|many
CASSGGLANYEQYF
TGTGCCAGCAGCGGAGGACTAGCTAACTACGAGCAGTACTTC
>TRBD1|TRBJ2-3|TRBV27|few
CASSSQGAGTDTQYF
TGTGCCAGCAGTTCCCAGGGGGCTGGCACAGATACGCAGTATTTT
>.|TRBJ1-1|TRBV6-5|few
CASSYSEGNTEAFF
TGTGCCAGCAGTTACTCCGAGGGGAACACTGAAGCTTTCTTT